These T cell receptor beta chains were read from a single sample in a study of shared clonotypes between healthy human individuals. Some clones are missing from TCRdb's copy, which holds only in-frame ones; the method was immunoSEQ multiplex PCR. Among roughly 1,100,000 clones listed, approximately 68% were seen once. The sequencing input was memory CD4+ T cells sorted from blood. The receptors stem from a man aged 18 to 30 in good health. Both conserved end residues are part of each CDR3. Each record gives: J gene, V gene, clone size, D gene, CDR3 protein, CDR3 DNA. A D gene is named only where the DNA matches it firmly. Size is stated for part of the rows, as once, few or many counts, or as a class when the clone is expanded.

>TRBJ2-5|TRBV7-2|-|-
CASSQSSVETQYF
TGTGCCAGCAGTCAATCTAGCGTGGAGACCCAGTACTTC
>TRBJ1-2|TRBV6-1|once|-
CASSQDLNYGYTF
TGTGCCAGCAGTCAAGACCTCAACTATGGCTACACCTTC
>TRBJ1-1|TRBV28|-|-
CASSLLLQGTEAFF
TGTGCCAGCAGTCTTCTCCTACAGGGCACTGAAGCTTTCTTT
>TRBJ2-5|TRBV30|-|-
CAWRVSGTEGETQYF
TGTGCCTGGAGGGTGAGCGGGACAGAAGGAGAGACCCAGTACTTC
>TRBJ2-1|TRBV7-2|-|TRBD2
CASSFGTSGNEQFF
TGTGCCAGCAGCTTTGGGACTAGCGGCAATGAGCAGTTCTTC
>TRBJ2-3|TRBV11-2|-|-
CASTRSGERTDTQYF
TGTGCCAGCACCCGATCCGGGGAACGGACAGATACGCAGTATTTT
>TRBJ1-3|TRBV9|-|-
CASSVGQGSGNTIYF
TGTGCCAGCAGCGTAGGTCAGGGCTCTGGAAACACCATATATTTT
>TRBJ2-1|TRBV7-8|once|-
CASSLADSRFSSYNEQFF
TGTGCCAGCAGCTTAGCGGACAGTAGGTTTAGCTCCTACAATGAGCAGTTCTTC
>TRBJ2-3|TRBV11-2|-|TRBD2
CASRRMPGLAEDTQYF
TGTGCCAGCAGAAGGATGCCGGGACTAGCGGAAGATACGCAGTATTTT
>TRBJ1-5|TRBV5-1|-|-
CASSLGVSGMENQPQHF
TGCGCCAGCAGCCTGGGGGTTTCGGGGATGGAGAATCAGCCCCAGCATTTT
>TRBJ2-7|TRBV27|many|TRBD2
CATLSGTSGGRYEQYF
TGTGCCACCTTATCCGGGACTAGCGGGGGGAGATACGAGCAGTACTTC
>TRBJ2-5|TRBV6-5|-|TRBD2
CASRSGNPGTQYF
TGTGCCAGCAGAAGCGGGAACCCAGGGACCCAGTACTTC
>TRBJ1-1|TRBV28|-|-
CASSRPMRGEAFF
TGTGCCAGCAGCCGCCCAATGCGTGGTGAAGCTTTCTTT
>TRBJ1-2|TRBV28|-|TRBD1
CASRPPQGEPYGYTF
TGTGCCAGCAGACCGCCTCAGGGGGAGCCCTATGGCTACACCTTC
>TRBJ1-2|TRBV28|few|-
CASRRGISGYTF
TGTGCCAGCAGAAGGGGAATATCAGGCTACACCTTC
>TRBJ2-5|TRBV7-9|-|TRBD2
CASSPAGGGETQYF
TGTGCCAGCAGCCCAGCGGGAGGGGGAGAGACCCAGTACTTC
>TRBJ2-1|TRBV9|-|TRBD2
CASSVAPLAGNEQFF
TGTGCCAGCAGCGTAGCTCCACTAGCGGGGAATGAGCAGTTCTTC
>TRBJ1-5|TRBV6-5|-|TRBD1
CASSKTGEGKQPQHF
TGTGCCAGCAGCAAGACAGGGGAAGGGAAACAGCCCCAGCATTTT
>TRBJ1-2|TRBV2|once|TRBD1
CASMRDRLNYGYTF
TGTGCCAGCATGCGGGACAGACTTAACTATGGCTACACCTTC
>TRBJ1-4|TRBV25-1|-|-
CASSEYRNPATNEKLFF
TGTGCCAGCAGTGAATATAGGAACCCAGCAACTAATGAAAAACTGTTTTTT
>TRBJ2-3|TRBV5-1|-|TRBD1
CASSLEGTGNTDTQYF
TGCGCCAGCAGCTTGGAGGGGACAGGGAACACAGATACGCAGTATTTT
>TRBJ1-1|TRBV30|-|-
CASRGGDTEAFF
TGTGCCTCCCGGGGGGGGGACACTGAAGCTTTCTTT
>TRBJ1-1|TRBV6-1|-|TRBD1
CASTQGARDTEAFF
TGTGCCAGCACACAGGGGGCGCGGGACACTGAAGCTTTCTTT
>TRBJ2-1|TRBV5-1|-|-
CASRAASYNEQFF
TGCGCCAGCAGGGCAGCTTCCTACAATGAGCAGTTCTTC
>TRBJ1-5|TRBV4-2|once|TRBD1
CASSQAGGDQPQHF
TGTGCCAGCAGCCAAGCAGGGGGGGATCAGCCCCAGCATTTT
>TRBJ1-1|TRBV11-2|-|-
CASSLGATGNTEAFF
TGTGCCAGCAGCTTAGGGGCCACAGGGAACACTGAAGCTTTCTTT
>TRBJ1-2|TRBV5-6|-|TRBD1
CASSLRAGGGGYTF
TGTGCCAGCAGCTTGAGGGCAGGGGGAGGAGGCTACACCTTC
>TRBJ2-3|TRBV29-1|-|-
CSVEVTADTQYF
TGCAGCGTTGAAGTGACCGCAGATACGCAGTATTTT
>TRBJ1-6|TRBV9|few|-
CASSGGQGTDSPLHF
TGTGCCAGCAGCGGAGGGCAGGGAACGGATTCACCCCTCCACTTT
>TRBJ1-3|TRBV6-1|-|TRBD1
CASSDRGQRSGNTIYF
TGTGCCAGCAGTGACAGGGGGCAGAGAAGTGGAAACACCATATATTTT
>TRBJ2-5|TRBV18|-|-
CASSLLGQETQYF
TGTGCCAGCTCACTACTGGGGCAAGAGACCCAGTACTTC
>TRBJ2-7|TRBV7-2|-|-
CASSRDHYEQYF
TGTGCCAGCAGCAGGGACCACTACGAGCAGTACTTC
>TRBJ2-1|TRBV2|few|-
CASNNQLASNEQFF
TGTGCCAGCAACAACCAACTAGCCTCAAATGAGCAGTTCTTC
>TRBJ2-1|TRBV27|-|TRBD2
CASKPAGLALYNEQFF
TGTGCCAGCAAACCGGCGGGACTAGCTCTATACAATGAGCAGTTCTTC
>TRBJ2-2|TRBV5-8|-|-
CASSLDRLFANTGELFF
TGTGCCAGCAGCTTGGATCGGCTTTTCGCCAACACCGGGGAGCTGTTTTTT
>TRBJ2-1|TRBV9|-|-
CASSVALGVGYNEQFF
TGTGCCAGCAGCGTAGCTTTAGGGGTGGGCTACAATGAGCAGTTCTTC
>TRBJ2-5|TRBV6-5|-|-
CASSYLTGSETQYF
TGTGCCAGCAGTTACCTTACCGGGTCAGAGACCCAGTACTTC
>TRBJ1-2|TRBV18|-|TRBD1
CASSPFPGGTGGGYGYTF
TGTGCCAGCTCACCATTTCCCGGAGGGACAGGGGGCGGCTATGGCTACACCTTC
>TRBJ1-6|TRBV28|once|TRBD1
CASSTDRGSYNSPLHF
TGTGCCAGCAGCACGGACAGGGGGTCCTATAATTCACCCCTCCACTTT
>TRBJ2-5|TRBV7-9|-|-
CASSLLAGQETQYF
TGTGCCAGCAGCTTACTTGCGGGACAAGAGACCCAGTACTTC
>TRBJ1-6|TRBV5-4|-|-
CASSLDGRAATTSPLHF
TGTGCCAGCAGCTTGGACGGACGGGCGGCCACAACTTCACCCCTCCACTTT
>TRBJ2-3|TRBV19|-|-
CASSIASRGTDTQYF
TGTGCCAGTAGTATAGCATCCAGGGGCACAGATACGCAGTATTTT
>TRBJ2-1|TRBV7-8|-|TRBD1
CASSLGLGQGFNEQFF
TGTGCCAGCAGCTTGGGCTTGGGACAGGGGTTCAATGAGCAGTTCTTC
>TRBJ2-2|TRBV19|-|-
CASTRAEDTGELFF
TGTGCCAGTACAAGAGCAGAGGATACCGGGGAGCTGTTTTTT
>TRBJ2-6|TRBV27|-|-
CASSLSQFSGANVLTF
TGTGCCAGCAGTTTATCTCAATTCTCTGGGGCCAACGTCCTGACTTTC
>TRBJ2-5|TRBV5-6|-|TRBD2
CASSLGLAGSGEETQYF
TGTGCCAGCAGCTTGGGGCTAGCGGGATCGGGGGAGGAGACCCAGTACTTC
>TRBJ2-5|TRBV27|-|-
CASSPQGRGETQYF
TGTGCCAGCAGTCCCCAGGGTAGAGGAGAGACCCAGTACTTC
>TRBJ2-7|TRBV5-1|-|TRBD1
CASSLEGQGLGEQYF
TGCGCCAGCAGCTTGGAGGGACAGGGACTGGGCGAGCAGTACTTC
>TRBJ2-5|TRBV30|-|-
CAWSVHIPETQYF
TGTGCCTGGAGTGTACACATTCCAGAGACCCAGTACTTC